This passage covers 29 T cell receptor beta chains from one sample sequenced in a study of CD8 T cells in Susac syndrome. RNA, at about 0.45 to 1 ug, was reverse transcribed with random hexamers. In TCRdb, the immunoSEQ multiplex PCR reads were re-called with MiXCR into one record per CDR3 protein. The top ten clones hold 0.11% of a sample with around 280,000 distinct CDR3 sequences, roughly 81% of them seen once. Sequences were obtained from CD8+ T cells from PBMCs. Receptor source: a human donor with multiple sclerosis.

This clonotype was detected only once. The chain has TRBV9 and TRBJ2-1, with 10 bases matching TRBD2. This CDR3 contains 11 residues. Germline assignment: CDR1 SGDLS and CDR2 YYNGEE. Germline trimming cut 4 bases from V and 15 bases from J; bases unmatched to any gene: 4. CDR3 region: CASSSSGSRFF. The CDR3, as DNA: TGTGCCAGCAGCTCTAGCGGGAGTAGGTTCTTC.

J is TRBJ2-5 and V is TRBV9, with 14 bases matching TRBD2. From germline, CDR1 is SGDLS and CDR2 YYNGEE. The CDR3 length is 17 residues. After removal of 4 bases from V and 4 bases from J, the junction contained 9 bases not matched to a gene. The chain's CDR3 is CASSSRPGLAGAETQYF. In nucleotides, the CDR3 is TGTGCCAGCAGCTCCCGGCCGGGACTAGCGGGAGCAGAGACCCAGTACTTC.

V and J are TRBV28 and TRBJ2-1; D unresolved. V was cut by 1 base and J by 10 bases, with 11 bases left in between. Germline loops: CDR1 MDHEN, CDR2 SYDVKM. There are 13 residues in the CDR3. The CDR3 sequence is CASSLLVRNEQFF. CDR3 coding DNA: TGTGCCAGCAGTTTATTGGTTAGGAACGAGCAGTTCTTC.

The count of this clonotype is one. The chain has TRBV27 and TRBJ2-3; D is undetermined. This CDR3 is 13 amino acids long. Looked up from germline, CDR1 is MNHEY and CDR2 is SMNVEV (reference sequence). The V end lost 2 bases, the J end lost 5 bases, and 8 bases lay between the germline ends. The CDR3: CASSLRGEDTQYF. The CDR3 DNA sequence: TGTGCCAGCAGTTTAAGAGGTGAAGATACGCAGTATTTT.

V and J are TRBV3-1 and TRBJ2-7; no clear D. This CDR3 comprises 14 residues. Trimming removed 0 bases from V and 2 bases from J, with 8 bases in between. Germline V gene lookup returns CDR1 LGHDT and CDR2 YNNKEL (reference sequence). The CDR3 DNA reads as TGTGCCAGCAGCCAAGAGCACAGTACCTACGAGCAGTACTTC. Translated: CASSQEHSTYEQYF.

This chain connects TRBV12-3 or TRBV12-4 to TRBJ1-2; no clear D gene. CDR3 length: 14 residues. Trimming cost V 3 bases and J 4 bases, with 12 bases left between them. Written as DNA, the CDR3 is TGTGCCAGCAGTTTGCGGGGAGAGAGCTATGGCTACACCTTC. Its protein product is CASSLRGESYGYTF.

For the CDR3, the DNA is TGTGCCAGTTGGGACAGCCAATCCTACGAGCAGTACTTC. It yields the protein CASWDSQSYEQYF. This chain connects TRBV25-1 to TRBJ2-7; 7 bases are shared with TRBD1. Germline V gene sequence: CDR1 MGHDK, CDR2 SYGVNS. J gave up 1 base and V 9 bases, and 6 bases lay outside the gene matches. The CDR3 covers 13 residues.

The rearrangement joins TRBV9 to TRBJ1-4, with D possibly being TRBD1 (5 bases). CDR3 length: 15 residues. Germline V gene data show CDR1 as SGDLS and CDR2 as YYNGEE. Trimming shortened V by 5 bases and J by 3 bases, and 14 bases separated the two germline ends. The CDR3 sequence is CASRAGRTSNEKLFF. The CDR3 nucleotides read TGTGCCAGCAGGGCGGGACGGACCTCTAATGAAAAACTGTTTTTT.

As regards this clonotype: One junction end does not reproduce the germline sequence, and a read error may be involved. The rearrangement uses TRBV27 and TRBJ2-1, with 8 positions matching TRBD2. The CDR3 spans 15 residues. Looked up from germline, CDR1 is MNHEY and CDR2 is SMNVEV (reference sequence). CDR3: CASTLGAGGYNEQFF. The CDR3 region has the DNA TGTGCCAGCACTTTAGGGGCGGGAGGCTACAATGAGCAGTTCTTC.

This chain connects TRBV5-1 to TRBJ1-2; D may be TRBD1 (6 bases). Between the trimmed V and J ends, which lost 0 bases and 4 bases, there was a span of 13 bases. Germline CDR1 SGHRS, CDR2 YFSETQ. This CDR3 is 15 amino acids long. The CDR3 is CASSLEQGLIYGYTF. Here the CDR3 DNA reads TGCGCCAGCAGCTTGGAACAGGGTCTTATCTATGGCTACACCTTC.

The chain employs TRBV9 and TRBJ2-1; 10 bases map to TRBD2. The ends lost 0 bases at V and 1 base at J; junction bases unmatched: 1. CDR1 is SGDLS, CDR2 YYNGEE, per germline. The CDR3 covers 16 residues. The CDR3 region has the DNA TGTGCCAGCAGCGTAGGACTAGCGGGTTCCTACAATGAGCAGTTCTTC. Encoded protein: CASSVGLAGSYNEQFF.

This sequence joins TRBV19 and TRBJ2-1; 9 bases map to TRBD1. The CDR3 extends over 15 amino acids. The V segment lost 3 bases and the J segment 5 bases; nucleotides outside the gene matches: 5. CDR1 and CDR2 from the germline V gene are LNHDA and SQIVND (reference sequence). CDR3 residues: CASSMDRGEHNEQFF. CDR3 DNA: TGTGCCAGTAGTATGGACAGGGGAGAACACAATGAGCAGTTCTTC.

This clonotype was seen only once. The V gene is TRBV7-2, the J gene TRBJ2-3; 7 bases match TRBD2. CDR3 size: 17 residues. Germline loops: CDR1 SGHTA, CDR2 FQGNSA. The J segment lost 1 base and the V segment lost 4 bases, leaving 11 bases of the junction unmatched. As DNA, the CDR3 is TGTGCCAGCAGCTCGAGGGAGAAGCGGGAACGCACAGATACGCAGTATTTT. This translates into CASSSREKRERTDTQYF.

The rearrangement links TRBV10-3 to TRBJ2-5; no clear D gene. The CDR3 is 14 amino acids. Looked up from germline, CDR1 is ENHRY and CDR2 is SYGVKD. V lost 2 bases and J lost 7, with 14 bases in between. CDR3 coding DNA: TGTGCCATCAGTGAGGGACGAAATCTAAGGACCCAGTACTTC. This gives the protein CAISEGRNLRTQYF.

This chain uses TRBV6-5 with TRBJ2-1; the match to TRBD2 covers 8 bases. V was clipped by 6 bases and J by 3 bases; unmatched bases: 7. Per the germline V gene, CDR1 is MNHEY and CDR2 is SVGAGI. The CDR3 runs 15 residues. The CDR3 coding sequence is TGTGCCAGCAGACCCACTAGCGGATACTACAATGAGCAGTTCTTC. Its translation is CASRPTSGYYNEQFF.

V gene TRBV7-9 combines with J gene TRBJ2-7; 9 bases align to TRBD2. Per germline, CDR1 SEHNR and CDR2 FQNEAQ (reference sequence). The CDR3 totals 16 residues. Trimming cost V 4 bases and J 6 bases; bases outside gene matches: 13. The CDR3 coding sequence is TGTGCCAGCAGCTCGACGCGGGAGGGTGTTTTTCGCGAGCAGTACTTC. This gives the protein CASSSTREGVFREQYF.

This clonotype occurred a few times. The chain recombines TRBV10-3 with TRBJ1-2; D perhaps matches TRBD1 (6 bases). This CDR3 has 14 amino acids. Trimming shortened V by 2 bases and J by 4 bases, and 11 bases separated the two germline ends. From germline, CDR1 is ENHRY and CDR2 SYGVKD. The CDR3: CAISEPDRSYGYTF. CDR3 bases: TGTGCCATCAGTGAGCCCGACAGGAGCTATGGCTACACCTTC.

The rearrangement joins TRBV30 to TRBJ2-5; D is possibly TRBD1 (6 bases). Germline V gives CDR1 GTSNPN, CDR2 SVGIG (reference sequence). V was clipped by 0 bases and J by 2 bases, with 13 bases between them. The CDR3 runs 15 residues. The CDR3 reads CAWSVPLTGQETQYF. The CDR3 bases are TGTGCCTGGAGTGTACCTTTGACAGGTCAAGAGACCCAGTACTTC.

The rearrangement uses TRBV28 and TRBJ2-5; D possibly corresponds to TRBD2 (5 bases). The V and J ends lost 6 bases and 4 bases respectively, with 15 bases between them. Germline V gene sequence: CDR1 MDHEN, CDR2 SYDVKM. This CDR3 has 14 residues. CDR3 in amino acids: CASSLLGLRETQYF. CDR3 DNA sequence: TGTGCCAGCAGCTTGCTTGGACTCCGAGAGACCCAGTACTTC.

The chain carries TRBV28 and TRBJ2-2, with 16 bases that match TRBD2. The CDR3 spans 17 residues. With 6 bases clipped from V and 3 bases from J, the junction kept 4 bases outside the gene matches. CDR1 and CDR2 from the germline V gene are MDHEN and SYDVKM. CDR3 in amino acids: CASRGTSGRAYTGELFF. The CDR3 DNA follows: TGTGCCAGCAGGGGGACTAGCGGGAGGGCCTACACCGGGGAGCTGTTTTTT.

This chain links TRBV19 with TRBJ1-2, with D unresolved. V was pared by 3 bases and J by 1 base, with 12 bases between. The CDR3 length is 15 residues. Germline CDR1 LNHDA, CDR2 SQIVND (reference sequence). The CDR3 DNA reads as TGTGCCAGTAGTATCGCAGCCGGGAATAACTATGGCTACACCTTC. Amino acids: CASSIAAGNNYGYTF.

V usage is TRBV9 and J usage is TRBJ2-7; the D gene could be TRBD1 or TRBD2 (6 bases each). The V end lost 0 bases, the J end lost 5 bases, and 9 bases lay between the germline ends. The CDR3 is made up of 13 amino acids. Germline V lookup: CDR1 SGDLS, CDR2 YYNGEE. This CDR3 reads CASSVVGGDEQYF. CDR3 DNA: TGTGCCAGCAGCGTAGTGGGGGGCGACGAGCAGTACTTC.

This clonotype was counted once. The chain combines TRBV5-1 with TRBJ1-2; D is unclear. The germline V and J ends were trimmed by 0 bases and 8 bases, with 17 bases remaining between them. This CDR3 has 15 residues. CDR1 is SGHRS, CDR2 YFSETQ, per germline. The CDR3 DNA reads as TGCGCCAGCAGCTTGGACCCCCAGGACCTTAGGGGCTACACCTTC. Protein product: CASSLDPQDLRGYTF. Full variable domain (rest looked up from reference TRBV5-1 and TRBJ1-2): KAGVTQTPRYLIKTRGQQVTLSCSPISGHRSVSWYQQTPGQGLQFLFEYFSETQRNKGNFPGRFSGRQFSNSRSEMNVSTLELGDSALYLCASSLDPQDLRGYTFGSGTRLTVV.

The J gene is TRBJ2-7, the V gene TRBV27; 13 bases agree with TRBD2. CDR1 and CDR2 from the germline V gene are MNHEY and SMNVEV (reference sequence). Trimming at V came to 2 bases and at J to 5 bases, leaving 6 bases not matched to a gene. The CDR3 totals 16 residues. The CDR3 protein is CASSLLLAGGPNEQYF. The CDR3 DNA follows: TGTGCCAGCAGTTTACTACTAGCGGGAGGGCCCAACGAGCAGTACTTC.

As concerns this clonotype: One end of the junction varies from germline; a read error may be responsible. This chain connects TRBV7-3 to TRBJ2-2; weak D call: TRBD2 (6 bases). The CDR3 runs to 13 residues. The germline CDR1 and CDR2 sequences are SGHTA and FQGTGA. The CDR3 DNA follows: TGTGCCAGCAGCTTAGAACGGTCCGGGGGGCTGTTTTTT. Translating it yields CASSLERSGGLFF.

The genes are TRBV10-3 and TRBJ2-7; a weak D match, TRBD1 (6 bases). The V and J ends lost 4 bases and 3 bases respectively, with 13 bases between them. Germline V gene sequence: CDR1 ENHRY, CDR2 SYGVKD. The CDR3 covers 14 residues. DNA for the CDR3: TGTGCCATCAGTGTGAAGGACAGAGACTACGAGCAGTACTTC. It encodes CAISVKDRDYEQYF.

The chain employs TRBV27 and TRBJ2-2; 7 bases fit TRBD2. The germline CDR1 and CDR2 sequences are MNHEY and SMNVEV (reference sequence). V dropped 0 bases and J dropped 6; count of bases not matched to a gene: 4. The CDR3 is made up of 15 amino acids. The CDR3: CASSLSWGRAGELFF. The CDR3 coding sequence is TGTGCCAGCAGTTTATCGTGGGGGAGGGCCGGGGAGCTGTTTTTT.

This chain connects TRBV4-2 to TRBJ2-2, with D tentatively TRBD1 (6 bases). Trimming pared 0 bases from V and 6 bases from J, leaving 20 bases between. Germline V lookup: CDR1 LGHNA, CDR2 YNFKEQ. The CDR3 sequence is 18 residues long. The CDR3 protein is CASSQDIFRGAGSGELFF. The DNA for the CDR3 is TGTGCCAGCAGCCAAGATATATTCAGGGGCGCAGGATCCGGGGAGCTGTTTTTT.

The V gene is TRBV20-1, the J gene TRBJ2-1; no reliable D call. Germline V gene lookup returns CDR1 DFQATT and CDR2 SNEGSKA (reference sequence). This CDR3 comprises 14 residues. V was cut by 3 bases and J by 0 bases, with 9 bases left in between. The CDR3 region has the DNA TGCAGTGCTAGGATTACGAGCTCCTACAATGAGCAGTTCTTC. As protein: CSARITSSYNEQFF.